Shown below are 14 T cell receptor beta chains from a single sample sequenced in a study of cytomegalovirus exposure and HLA in healthy donors. The PCR made use of 60 Vbeta and 13 Jbeta primers. The assay was immunoSEQ multiplex PCR, and TCRdb's table has in-frame clones only and misses some. This sample has roughly 100,000 clones, with more than 55% found just once. Material for sequencing was PBMCs. The receptors shown here come from a boy aged 5-17 years in good health and CMV-seropositive.

This chain connects TRBV29-1 to TRBJ2-3; TRBD2 matches at 7 bases. Unmatched junction bases numbered 6, after V lost 5 bases and J lost 1 base. The germline gives CDR1 SQVTM, CDR2 ANQGSEA. The length of the CDR3 is 14 residues. CDR3: CSVRGRGGTDTQYF. In DNA, the CDR3 is TGCAGCGTTCGGGGGAGGGGTGGCACAGATACGCAGTATTTT.

The J gene is TRBJ1-2, the V gene TRBV5-4; TRBD1 agrees at 9 bases. With V trimmed by 2 bases and J by 2 bases, 4 bases remained unmatched. CDR3 length: 15 residues. Germline V gene data show CDR1 as SGHNT and CDR2 as YYREEE (reference sequence). The CDR3 loop is CASSFRDRDNYGYTF. The CDR3 DNA follows: TGTGCCAGCAGCTTCCGGGACAGGGACAACTATGGCTACACCTTC.

The chain uses TRBV6-5 and TRBJ1-1; TRBD1 matches at 7 bases. V lost 6 bases to trimming and J lost 2 bases; unmatched junction nucleotides: 3. Germline values: CDR1 MNHEY, CDR2 SVGAGI. The CDR3 spans 13 residues. The CDR3 is CASSRDSNTEAFF. DNA of the CDR3: TGTGCCAGCAGCAGGGACAGCAACACTGAAGCTTTCTTT.

The genes are TRBV6-4 and TRBJ2-1; 10 bases line up with TRBD2. The CDR3 runs to 14 residues. J was trimmed by 8 bases and V by 4 bases; bases with no gene match: 5. Looked up from germline, CDR1 is MRHNA and CDR2 is SNTAGT. The CDR3 coding sequence is TGTGCCAGCAGTGTAGCGGGGGGAAGTTATGAGCAGTTCTTC. This gives the protein CASSVAGGSYEQFF.

This chain joins TRBV18 and TRBJ1-3; 7 bases line up with TRBD1. Unmatched junction bases numbered 7, after V lost 2 bases and J lost 0 bases. The CDR3 is made up of 17 amino acids. Germline lookup yields CDR1 KGHSH and CDR2 LQKENI. The CDR3 region has the DNA TGTGCCAGCTCACCAGGGACAGTAACTAGCTCTGGAAACACCATATATTTT. Protein: CASSPGTVTSSGNTIYF.

This clone came up once. The chain carries TRBV30 and TRBJ1-1, with no clear D. Trimming left V 4 bases short and J 6 bases short, with 12 bases between. There are 12 residues in the CDR3. Germline CDR1 reads GTSNPN; CDR2 reads SVGIG (reference sequence). The CDR3 here is CAWKGGLPEAFF. DNA of the CDR3: TGTGCCTGGAAGGGAGGGTTGCCTGAAGCTTTCTTT.

J is TRBJ2-1 and V is TRBV6-4; 13 positions agree with TRBD2. The J segment lost 6 bases and the V segment lost 2 bases, leaving 1 base of the junction unmatched. Germline CDR1 is MRHNA and CDR2 is SNTAGT. The CDR3 contains 15 residues. CDR3 DNA sequence: TGTGCCAGCAGTGACACTAGCGGGGGGGCCAATGAGCAGTTCTTC. This encodes CASSDTSGGANEQFF.

The chain carries TRBV5-1 and TRBJ2-7, with a possible D match to TRBD2 (6 bases). The germline V gene has CDR1 SGHRS and CDR2 YFSETQ. This CDR3 region has 14 residues. V was pared by 4 bases and J by 3 bases, with 14 bases between. CDR3 region: CASSLQSGSYEQYF. CDR3 DNA sequence: TGCGCCAGCAGCCTCCAATCCGGGAGCTACGAGCAGTACTTC.

The table lists this clone with a few counts. V usage is TRBV9 and J usage is TRBJ1-1; no firm D call. This CDR3 spans 12 amino acids. The V and J ends lost 4 bases and 4 bases respectively, with 8 bases between them. Germline CDR1 SGDLS, CDR2 YYNGEE. DNA of the CDR3: TGTGCCAGCAGCAACTCGGGCACTGAAGCTTTCTTT. It codes for CASSNSGTEAFF.

This clone was observed a single time. J is TRBJ1-5 and V is TRBV7-2; D gene uncertain. CDR1 and CDR2 (germline): SGHTA, FQGNSA. The CDR3 is made up of 14 amino acids. V shed 3 bases and J shed 2 bases, with 8 bases lying between them. DNA for the CDR3: TGTGCCAGCAGCTTTGGGAGGGGCAATCAGCCCCAGCATTTT. It yields the protein CASSFGRGNQPQHF.

The chain carries TRBV4-3 and TRBJ2-7; D unresolved. The V and J ends lost 3 bases and 3 bases respectively, with 9 bases between them. Germline V gene lookup returns CDR1 LGHNA and CDR2 YSLEER. The CDR3 runs 13 residues. The CDR3 bases are TGCGCCAGCAGCCAGGGTAGGAGCTACGAGCAGTACTTC. Translating it yields CASSQGRSYEQYF.

This clone was seen a few times. Here the CDR3 reads CAWSGDSNQPQHF. The CDR3 region has the DNA TGTGCCTGGAGCGGGGATAGCAATCAGCCCCAGCATTTT. This chain joins TRBV30 and TRBJ1-5, with unresolved D. The CDR3 spans 13 residues. V gave up 3 bases and J gave up 0 bases, with 6 bases separating them. Germline CDR1 and CDR2: GTSNPN and SVGIG (reference sequence).

The chain combines TRBV4-1 with TRBJ2-7; possible D gene TRBD2, 5 bases. V was shortened by 3 bases and J by 3 bases, with 12 bases between the two germline ends. Germline loops: CDR1 MGHRA, CDR2 YSYEKL. This CDR3 spans 14 amino acids. The CDR3 nucleotides read TGCGCCAGCAGCCAGTTTACGGGGAACTACGAGCAGTACTTC. Translating it yields CASSQFTGNYEQYF.

The chain couples TRBV7-6 to TRBJ2-7; a weak D match, TRBD2 (7 bases). The germline CDR1 and CDR2 sequences are SGHVS and FNYEAQ. With 1 base removed from V and 6 bases from J, the gap between germline ends came to 19 bases. The CDR3 totals 16 residues. CDR3 amino acids: CASSLERGGALGEQYF. In nucleotides, the CDR3 is TGTGCCAGCAGCTTAGAACGAGGGGGGGCGCTGGGCGAGCAGTACTTC.